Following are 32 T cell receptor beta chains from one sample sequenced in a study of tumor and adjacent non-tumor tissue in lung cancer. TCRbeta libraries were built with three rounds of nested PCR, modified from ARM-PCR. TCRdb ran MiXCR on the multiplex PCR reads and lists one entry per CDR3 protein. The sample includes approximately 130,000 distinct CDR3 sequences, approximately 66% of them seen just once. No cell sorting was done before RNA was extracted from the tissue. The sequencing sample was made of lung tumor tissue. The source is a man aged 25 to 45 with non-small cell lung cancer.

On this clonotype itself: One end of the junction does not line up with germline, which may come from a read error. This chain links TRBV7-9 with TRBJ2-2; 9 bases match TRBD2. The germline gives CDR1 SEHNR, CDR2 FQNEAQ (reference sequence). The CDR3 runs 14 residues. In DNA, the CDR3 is TGTGCCAGCACCTTAGCGGGAGTCAGCGGGGAGCTGTTTTTT. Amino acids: CASTLAGVSGELFF.

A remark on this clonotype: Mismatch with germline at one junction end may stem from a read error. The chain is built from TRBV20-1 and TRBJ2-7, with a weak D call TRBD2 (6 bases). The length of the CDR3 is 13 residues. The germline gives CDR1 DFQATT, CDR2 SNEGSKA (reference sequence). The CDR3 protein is CSDNSGFAYKQYF. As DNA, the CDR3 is TGCAGTGACAATAGCGGATTCGCCTACAAGCAGTACTTC.

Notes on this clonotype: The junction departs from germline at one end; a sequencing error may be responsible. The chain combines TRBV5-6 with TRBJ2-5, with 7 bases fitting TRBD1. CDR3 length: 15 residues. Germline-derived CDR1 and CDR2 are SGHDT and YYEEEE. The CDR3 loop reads CASSLGQWVWKTQYF. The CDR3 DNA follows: TGCGCCAGCAGCTTGGGACAGTGGGTGTGGAAGACCCAGTACTTC.

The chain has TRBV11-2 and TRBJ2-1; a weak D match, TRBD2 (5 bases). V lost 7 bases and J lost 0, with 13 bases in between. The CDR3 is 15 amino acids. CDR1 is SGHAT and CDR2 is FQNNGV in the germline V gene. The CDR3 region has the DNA TGTGCCAGCACCCAAATAGCGAGCTCCTACAATGAGCAGTTCTTC. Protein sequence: CASTQIASSYNEQFF.

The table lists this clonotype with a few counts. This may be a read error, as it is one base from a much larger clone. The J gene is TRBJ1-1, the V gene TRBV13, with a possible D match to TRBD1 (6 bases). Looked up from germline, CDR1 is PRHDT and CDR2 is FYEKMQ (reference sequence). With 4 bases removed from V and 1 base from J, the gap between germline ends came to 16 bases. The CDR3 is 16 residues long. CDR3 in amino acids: CASSSEHGQTNTEAFF. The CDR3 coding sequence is TGTGCCAGCAGCTCTGAACATGGACAGACGAACACTGAAGCTTTCTTT.

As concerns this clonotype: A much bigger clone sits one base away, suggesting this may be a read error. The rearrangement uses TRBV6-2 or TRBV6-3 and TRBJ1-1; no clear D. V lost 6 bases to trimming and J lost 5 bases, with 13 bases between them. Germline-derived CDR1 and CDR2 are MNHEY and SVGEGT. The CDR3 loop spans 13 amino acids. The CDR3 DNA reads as TGTGCCAGCAGCGACGGGAGGTGGACTGAAGCTTTCTTT. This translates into CASSDGRWTEAFF.

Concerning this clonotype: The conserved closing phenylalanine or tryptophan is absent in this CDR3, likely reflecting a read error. CDR3 DNA: TGTGCCAGTAGCTCCCCAGATCGGGGGGACACAGATACGCAGTATCTT. Translation gives CASSSPDRGDTDTQYL. The rearrangement links TRBV11-3 to TRBJ2-3; 7 bases align to TRBD2. The CDR3 consists of 16 residues. From germline, CDR1 is SGHNT and CDR2 YENEEA.

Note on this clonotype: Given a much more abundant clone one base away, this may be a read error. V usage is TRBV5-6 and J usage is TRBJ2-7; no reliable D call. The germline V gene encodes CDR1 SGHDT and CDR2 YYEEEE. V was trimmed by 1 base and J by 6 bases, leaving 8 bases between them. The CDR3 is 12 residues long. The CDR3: CASSLIPSEQYF. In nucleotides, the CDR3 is TGTGCCAGCAGCTTGATACCCTCCGAGCAGTACTTC.

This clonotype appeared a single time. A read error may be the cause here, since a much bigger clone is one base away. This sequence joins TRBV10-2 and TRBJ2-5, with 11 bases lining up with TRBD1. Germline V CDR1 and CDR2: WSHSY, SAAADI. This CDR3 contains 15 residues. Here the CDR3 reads CANSVGTGGKETQYF. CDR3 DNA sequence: TGCGCCAACAGTGTTGGGACAGGGGGTAAGGAGACCCAGTACTTC.

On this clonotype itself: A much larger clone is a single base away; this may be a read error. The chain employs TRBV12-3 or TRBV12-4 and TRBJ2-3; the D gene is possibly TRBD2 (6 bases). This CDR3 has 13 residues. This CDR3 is CVTGTSPADTQYF. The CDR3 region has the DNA TGTGTCACCGGGACTTCCCCCGCAGATACGCAGTATTTT.

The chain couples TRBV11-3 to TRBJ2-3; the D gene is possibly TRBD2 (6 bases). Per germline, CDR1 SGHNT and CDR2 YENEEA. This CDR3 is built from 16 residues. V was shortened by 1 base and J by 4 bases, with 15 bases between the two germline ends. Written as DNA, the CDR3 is TGTGCCAGCAGCTTAGGTGCGGGGCCGTCATCAGATACGCAGTATTTT. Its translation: CASSLGAGPSSDTQYF.

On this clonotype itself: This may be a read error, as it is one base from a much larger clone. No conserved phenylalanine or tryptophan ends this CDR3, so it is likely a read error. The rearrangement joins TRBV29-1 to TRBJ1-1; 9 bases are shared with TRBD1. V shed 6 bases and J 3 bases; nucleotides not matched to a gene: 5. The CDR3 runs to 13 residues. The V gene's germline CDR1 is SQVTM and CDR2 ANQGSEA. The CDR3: CSVGTGWYTEAFL. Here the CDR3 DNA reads TGCAGCGTAGGGACAGGGTGGTACACTGAAGCTTTCCTT.

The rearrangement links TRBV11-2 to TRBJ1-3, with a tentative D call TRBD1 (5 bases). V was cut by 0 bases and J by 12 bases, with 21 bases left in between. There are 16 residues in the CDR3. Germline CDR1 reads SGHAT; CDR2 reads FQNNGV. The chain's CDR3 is CASSLDMGPSGSNIYF. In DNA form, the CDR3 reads TGTGCCAGCAGCTTAGATATGGGACCCTCTGGAAGCAACATATATTTT.

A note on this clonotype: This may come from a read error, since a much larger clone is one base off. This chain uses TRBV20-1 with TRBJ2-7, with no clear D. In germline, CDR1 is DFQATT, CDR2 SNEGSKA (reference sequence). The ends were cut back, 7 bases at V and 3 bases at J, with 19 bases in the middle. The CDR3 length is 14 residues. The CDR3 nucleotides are TGCAGTGTGCTCCAGACGCAAAGTCTCTACGAGCAGTACTTC. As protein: CSVLQTQSLYEQYF.

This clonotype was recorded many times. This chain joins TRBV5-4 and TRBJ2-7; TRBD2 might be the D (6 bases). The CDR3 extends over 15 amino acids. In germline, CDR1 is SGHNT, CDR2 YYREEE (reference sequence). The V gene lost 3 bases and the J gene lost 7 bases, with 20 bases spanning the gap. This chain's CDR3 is CASSYGTSKNREQYF. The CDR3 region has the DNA TGTGCCAGCAGCTACGGGACTTCGAAGAACAGGGAGCAGTACTTC.

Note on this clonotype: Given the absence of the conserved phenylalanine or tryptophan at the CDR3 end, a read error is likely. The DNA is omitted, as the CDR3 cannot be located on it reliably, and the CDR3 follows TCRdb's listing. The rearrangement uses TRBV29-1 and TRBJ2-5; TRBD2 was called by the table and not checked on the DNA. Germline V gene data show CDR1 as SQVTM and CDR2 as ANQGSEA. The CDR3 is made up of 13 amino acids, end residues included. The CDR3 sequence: CSVGQERGRAQCL.

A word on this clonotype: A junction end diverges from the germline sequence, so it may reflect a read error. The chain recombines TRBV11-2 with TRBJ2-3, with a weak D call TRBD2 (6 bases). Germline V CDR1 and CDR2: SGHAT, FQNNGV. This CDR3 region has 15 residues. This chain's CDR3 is CVSSLGGSRADTQYF. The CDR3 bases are TGTGTCAGCAGCTTAGGAGGGTCCCGGGCAGATACGCAGTATTTT.

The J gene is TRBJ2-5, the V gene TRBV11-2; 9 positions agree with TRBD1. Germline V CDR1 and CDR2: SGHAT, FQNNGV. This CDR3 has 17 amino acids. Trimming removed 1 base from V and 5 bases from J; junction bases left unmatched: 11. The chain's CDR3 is CASSLVASGQGGETQYF. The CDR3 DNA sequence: TGTGCCAGCAGCTTAGTCGCTTCGGGACAGGGCGGGGAGACCCAGTACTTC.

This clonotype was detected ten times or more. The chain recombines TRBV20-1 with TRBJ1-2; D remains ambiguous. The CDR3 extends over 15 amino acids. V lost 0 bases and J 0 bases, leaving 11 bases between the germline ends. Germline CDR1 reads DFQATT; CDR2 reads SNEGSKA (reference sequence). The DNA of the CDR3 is TGCAGTGCTAGAGATCGGGATTCCGCTAACTATGGCTACACCTTC. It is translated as CSARDRDSANYGYTF.

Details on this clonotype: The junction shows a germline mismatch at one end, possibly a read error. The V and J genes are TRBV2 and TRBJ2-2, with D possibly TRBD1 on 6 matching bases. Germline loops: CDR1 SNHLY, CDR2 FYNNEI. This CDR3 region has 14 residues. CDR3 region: CASSEGTITGELFF. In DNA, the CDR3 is TGTGCCAGCAGTGAGGGGACAATCACCGGAGAGCTGTTTTTT.

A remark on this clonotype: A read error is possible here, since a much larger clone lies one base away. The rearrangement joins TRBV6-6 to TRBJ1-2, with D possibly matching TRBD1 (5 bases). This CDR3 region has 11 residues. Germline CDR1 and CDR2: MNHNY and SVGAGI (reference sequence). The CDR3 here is CASGMGGGCTF. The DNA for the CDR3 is TGTGCCAGCGGGATGGGGGGTGGCTGCACCTTC.

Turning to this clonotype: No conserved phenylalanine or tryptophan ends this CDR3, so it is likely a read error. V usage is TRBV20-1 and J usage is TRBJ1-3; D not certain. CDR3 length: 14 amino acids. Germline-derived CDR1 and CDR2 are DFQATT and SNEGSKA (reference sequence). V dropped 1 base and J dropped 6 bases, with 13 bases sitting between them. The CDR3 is CSARAGGLVNTIYY. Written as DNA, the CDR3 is TGCAGTGCTAGAGCAGGAGGCCTCGTAAACACCATATATTAT.

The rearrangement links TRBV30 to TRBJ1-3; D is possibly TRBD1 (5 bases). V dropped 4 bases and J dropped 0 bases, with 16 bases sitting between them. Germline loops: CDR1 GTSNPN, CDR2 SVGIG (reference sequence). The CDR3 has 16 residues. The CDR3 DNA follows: TGTGCCTGGAACATGAAGGGACCGAGCTCTGGAAACACCATATATTTT. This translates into CAWNMKGPSSGNTIYF.

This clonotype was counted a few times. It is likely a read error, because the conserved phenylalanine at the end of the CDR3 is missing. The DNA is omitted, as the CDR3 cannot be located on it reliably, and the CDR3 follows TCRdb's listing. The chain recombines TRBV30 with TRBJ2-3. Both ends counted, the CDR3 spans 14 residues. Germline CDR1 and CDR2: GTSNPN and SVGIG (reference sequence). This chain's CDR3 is CAWSITRETDTRYL.

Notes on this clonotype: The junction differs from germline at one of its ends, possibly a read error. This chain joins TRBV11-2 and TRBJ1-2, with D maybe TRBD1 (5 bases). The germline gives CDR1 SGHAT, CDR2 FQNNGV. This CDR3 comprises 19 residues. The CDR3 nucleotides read TGTACCAGCAGCTTAGGTAATCGGCAGGGACCTACATTGGCCTATGGCTACACCTTC. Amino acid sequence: CTSSLGNRQGPTLAYGYTF.

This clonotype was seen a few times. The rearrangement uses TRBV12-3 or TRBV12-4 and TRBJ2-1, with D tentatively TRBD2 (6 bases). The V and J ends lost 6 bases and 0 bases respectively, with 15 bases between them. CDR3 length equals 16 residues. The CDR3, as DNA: TGTGCCAGCAGCCACCCGGGGGTAAGCTCCTACAATGAGCAGTTCTTC. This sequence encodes CASSHPGVSSYNEQFF.

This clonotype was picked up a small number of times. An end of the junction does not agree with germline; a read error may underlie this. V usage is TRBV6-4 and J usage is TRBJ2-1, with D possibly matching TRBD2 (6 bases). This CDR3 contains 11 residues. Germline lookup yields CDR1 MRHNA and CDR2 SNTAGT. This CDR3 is CASSDAGIRIF. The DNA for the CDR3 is TGTGCCAGCAGTGACGCGGGAATCAGGATCTTC.

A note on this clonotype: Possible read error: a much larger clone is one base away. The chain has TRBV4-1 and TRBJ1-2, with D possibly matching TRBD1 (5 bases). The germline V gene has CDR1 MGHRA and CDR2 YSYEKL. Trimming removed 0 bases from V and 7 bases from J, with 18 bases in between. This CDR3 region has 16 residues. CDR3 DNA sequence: TGCGCCAGCAGCCAAGAACCGGGACTCGGGGTAGGTGGCTACACCTTC. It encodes CASSQEPGLGVGGYTF.

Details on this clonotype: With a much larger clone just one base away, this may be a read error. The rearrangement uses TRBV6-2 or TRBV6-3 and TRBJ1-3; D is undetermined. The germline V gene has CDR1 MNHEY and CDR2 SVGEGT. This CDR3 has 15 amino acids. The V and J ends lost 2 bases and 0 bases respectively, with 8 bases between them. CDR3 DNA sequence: TGTGCCAGCAGTTACCGAGCAGGCTCTGGAAACACCATATATTTT. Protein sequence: CASSYRAGSGNTIYF.

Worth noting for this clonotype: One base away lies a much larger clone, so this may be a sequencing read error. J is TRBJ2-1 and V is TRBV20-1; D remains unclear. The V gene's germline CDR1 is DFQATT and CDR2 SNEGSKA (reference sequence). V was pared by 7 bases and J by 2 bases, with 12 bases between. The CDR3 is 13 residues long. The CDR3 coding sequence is TGCAGTGTCGGGCAGAGCCCCTACAATGAGCAGTTCTTC. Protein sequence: CSVGQSPYNEQFF.

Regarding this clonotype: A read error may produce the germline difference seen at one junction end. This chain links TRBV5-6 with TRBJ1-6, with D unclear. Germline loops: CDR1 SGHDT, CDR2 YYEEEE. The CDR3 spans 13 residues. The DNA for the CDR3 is TGTGCCAGCAGCTTGGCCCGGAATTCACCCTTCCAGTTT. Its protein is CASSLARNSPFQF.

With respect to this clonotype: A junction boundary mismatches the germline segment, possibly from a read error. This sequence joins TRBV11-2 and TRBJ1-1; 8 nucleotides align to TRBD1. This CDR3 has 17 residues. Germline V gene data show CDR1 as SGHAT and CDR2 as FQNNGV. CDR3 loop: CASSLVLTGVGYTGAFF. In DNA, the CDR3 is TGTGCCAGCAGCTTAGTGTTGACAGGGGTCGGATACACTGGAGCTTTCTTT.